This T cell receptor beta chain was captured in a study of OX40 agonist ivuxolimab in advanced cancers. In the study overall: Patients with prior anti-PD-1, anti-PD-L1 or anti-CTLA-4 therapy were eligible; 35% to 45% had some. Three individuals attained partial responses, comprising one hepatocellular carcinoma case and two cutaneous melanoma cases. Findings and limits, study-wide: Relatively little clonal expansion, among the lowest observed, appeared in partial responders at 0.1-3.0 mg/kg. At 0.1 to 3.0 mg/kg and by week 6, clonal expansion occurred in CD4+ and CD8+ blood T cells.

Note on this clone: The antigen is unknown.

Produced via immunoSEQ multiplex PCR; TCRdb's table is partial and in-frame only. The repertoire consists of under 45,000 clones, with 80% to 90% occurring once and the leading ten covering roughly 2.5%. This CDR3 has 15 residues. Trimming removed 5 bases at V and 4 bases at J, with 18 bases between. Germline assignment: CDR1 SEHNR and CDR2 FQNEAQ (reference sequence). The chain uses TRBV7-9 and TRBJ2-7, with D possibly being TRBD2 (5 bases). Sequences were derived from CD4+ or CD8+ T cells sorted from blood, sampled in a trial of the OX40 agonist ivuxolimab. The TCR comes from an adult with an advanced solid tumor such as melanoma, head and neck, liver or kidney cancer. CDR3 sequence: CASSPRVSRGYEQYF. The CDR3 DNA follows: TGTGCCAGCAGCCCCCGGGTCTCCCGGGGATACGAGCAGTACTTC. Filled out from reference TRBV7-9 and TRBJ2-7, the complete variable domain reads DTGVSQNPRHKITKRGQNVTFRCDPISEHNRLYWYRQTLGQGPEFLTYFQNEAQLEKSRLLSDRFSAERPKGSFSTLEIQRTEQGDSAMYLCASSPRVSRGYEQYFGPGTRLTVT.